Listed here are 30 T cell receptor beta chains from one sample, sequenced in a study of Graves' ophthalmopathy and Graves' hyperthyroidism. RNA transcripts provided the template for amplifying TCR beta CDR3 regions. The first round was an RT-PCR with HTBI primers, and the second round was a multiplex PCR. Via MiXCR, TCRdb re-called the multiplex PCR reads, giving one row per CDR3 protein. Among a few hundred thousand distinct CDR3 sequences listed, roughly 15% were seen once. Sequenced sample: peripheral blood. The origin of the receptors is a young woman with stable Graves' hyperthyroidism.

This clonotype was found many times. The rearrangement links TRBV19 to TRBJ1-2; possible D gene TRBD1, 6 bases. Germline CDR1 LNHDA, CDR2 SQIVND (reference sequence). V lost 2 bases to trimming and J lost 6 bases, with 13 bases between them. The CDR3 covers 14 residues. The CDR3 sequence is CASSIQRGSNGYTF. The CDR3 DNA reads TGTGCCAGTAGTATACAGAGGGGGTCTAATGGCTACACCTTC.

This clonotype was observed at least ten times. The V and J genes are TRBV7-2 and TRBJ1-1; TRBD1 matches 9 bases. This CDR3 has 15 amino acids. V was pared by 5 bases and J by 8 bases, with 12 bases of the junction left unmatched. Looked up from germline, CDR1 is SGHTA and CDR2 is FQGNSA. The CDR3 bases are TGTGCCAGCAGCGATAACAGGGGGCGAAGCCTCGAAGCTTTCTTT. It codes for CASSDNRGRSLEAFF.

This clonotype has ten or more counts. The gene calls are TRBV7-2 and TRBJ1-5; D not resolved. The CDR3 is 14 residues long. Trimming took off 2 bases at V and 4 bases at J, with 9 bases between the two ends. Looked up from germline, CDR1 is SGHTA and CDR2 is FQGNSA. CDR3 amino acids: CASSLSALNQPQHF. The CDR3 DNA reads as TGTGCCAGCAGCTTATCGGCCTTAAATCAGCCCCAGCATTTT.

This clonotype was observed many times. The genes are TRBV24-1 and TRBJ1-5; D is undetermined. The CDR3 runs to 13 residues. Germline V gene sequence: CDR1 KGHDR, CDR2 SFDVKD. The V and J ends lost 6 bases and 3 bases respectively, with 8 bases between them. The CDR3 reads CATSYGNNQPQHF. CDR3 sequence (DNA): TGTGCCACCAGTTACGGGAACAATCAGCCCCAGCATTTT.

In its sample, this clonotype was seen many times. V usage is TRBV25-1 and J usage is TRBJ1-5, with a tentative D call TRBD1 (6 bases). CDR3 length: 14 residues. Germline V gene lookup returns CDR1 MGHDK and CDR2 SYGVNS. With 4 bases removed from V and 2 bases from J, the gap between germline ends came to 9 bases. The CDR3 nucleotides read TGTGCCAGCAGTGGAGGGGGGGGCAATCAGCCCCAGCATTTT. The encoded protein is CASSGGGGNQPQHF.

Ten or more counts support this clonotype. In nucleotides, the CDR3 is TGTGCCACCAGCATGGGGGGCGCGGACTATGGCTACACCTTC. It yields the protein CATSMGGADYGYTF. The V call is TRBV15, the J call TRBJ1-2, with D tentatively TRBD1 (6 bases). CDR1 and CDR2 (germline): LNHNV, YYDKDF (reference sequence). V gave up 4 bases and J gave up 3 bases, with 12 bases separating them. The CDR3 spans 14 residues.

As to this clonotype: A much larger clone lies a single base off, so this may be a read error. The rearrangement links TRBV12-3 or TRBV12-4 to TRBJ1-1; 7 bases are shared with TRBD1. This CDR3 is 16 amino acids long. The CDR3 loop reads CASSGTVGILNTEALF. CDR3 nucleotides: TGTGCCAGCAGTGGGACAGTAGGCATTTTGAACACTGAAGCTCTCTTT.

The chain uses TRBV11-2 and TRBJ1-1; D gene uncertain. V lost 5 bases and J lost 10, with 23 bases in between. CDR3 length equals 15 residues. The germline gives CDR1 SGHAT, CDR2 FQNNGV. CDR3 in DNA: TGTGCCAGCAGCGTGGACTTGGGTGTTTCTAACGGAGCTTTCTTT. This codes for CASSVDLGVSNGAFF. The whole variable domain, filled in from reference TRBV11-2 and TRBJ1-1, reads EAGVAQSPRYKIIEKRQSVAFWCNPISGHATLYWYQQILGQGPKLLIQFQNNGVVDDSQLPKDRFSAERLKGVDSTLKIQPAKLEDSAVYLCASSVDLGVSNGAFFGQGTRLTVV.

At least ten counts were recorded for this clonotype. V is TRBV6-5 and J is TRBJ1-2; tentative D call: TRBD1 (6 bases). The CDR3 has 13 residues. Germline V gene lookup returns CDR1 MNHEY and CDR2 SVGAGI. With 7 bases removed from V and 4 bases from J, the gap between germline ends came to 13 bases. The chain's CDR3 is CASKAGGGYGYTF. The CDR3 DNA reads TGTGCCAGCAAGGCTGGGGGCGGCTATGGCTACACCTTC.

Only a few counts were recorded for this clonotype. This chain connects TRBV9 to TRBJ1-6; no firm D call. Germline V CDR1 and CDR2: SGDLS, YYNGEE. V was trimmed by 4 bases and J by 5 bases, leaving 13 bases between them. The CDR3 is 15 amino acids. The chain's CDR3 is CASSLTGSNNSPLHF. Written as DNA, the CDR3 is TGTGCCAGCAGCCTCACCGGGTCAAATAATTCACCCCTCCACTTT.

This clonotype was recorded at least ten times. The chain couples TRBV19 to TRBJ1-5; D gene ambiguous. The germline V gene encodes CDR1 LNHDA and CDR2 SQIVND (reference sequence). The V and J ends lost 9 bases and 0 bases respectively, with 15 bases between them. The CDR3 covers 15 residues. CDR3 loop: CASRHDRYSNQPQHF. The CDR3 DNA reads TGTGCCAGCCGGCATGATCGCTATAGCAATCAGCCCCAGCATTTT.

This chain connects TRBV12-3 or TRBV12-4 to TRBJ1-6, with D perhaps TRBD1 (6 bases). Trimming removed 8 bases from V and 3 bases from J, with 17 bases in between. This CDR3 region has 16 residues. In DNA, the CDR3 is TGTGCCAGCGGATACCAAGGACAGAACTATAATTCACCCCTCCACTTT. Translating it yields CASGYQGQNYNSPLHF.

This clonotype was recorded many times. The rearrangement uses TRBV5-1 and TRBJ1-2; TRBD1 agrees at 8 bases. V lost 0 bases to trimming and J lost 7 bases; unmatched junction nucleotides: 2. The CDR3 length is 13 residues. Per the germline V gene, CDR1 is SGHRS and CDR2 is YFSETQ. CDR3 coding DNA: TGCGCCAGCAGCTTGGGGACAGGGACTGGCTACACCTTC. Translation gives CASSLGTGTGYTF.

The sample holds many counts of this clonotype. CDR3 coding DNA: TGCAGTGCTAGCGGGACTCTATCGTACGAGCAGTACTTC. It codes for CSASGTLSYEQYF. The chain joins TRBV20-1 to TRBJ2-7; D may be TRBD2 (6 bases). The CDR3 length is 13 residues. V was pared by 3 bases and J by 4 bases, with 13 bases between. Per germline, CDR1 DFQATT and CDR2 SNEGSKA (reference sequence).

This chain links TRBV6-1 with TRBJ2-7; D unclear. The CDR3 loop spans 13 amino acids. V was trimmed by 4 bases and J by 2 bases, leaving 9 bases between them. Germline V CDR1 and CDR2: MNHNS, SASEGT. The CDR3 region is CASSAVRPYEQYF. The CDR3 DNA reads as TGTGCCAGCAGTGCGGTTCGCCCCTACGAGCAGTACTTC.

This clonotype was detected many times. The chain is built from TRBV6-5 and TRBJ2-7; unclear D gene. CDR3 size: 12 residues. Per germline, CDR1 MNHEY and CDR2 SVGAGI. Trimming took off 6 bases at V and 4 bases at J, with 10 bases between the two ends. The DNA of the CDR3 is TGTGCCAGCAGCTTAGCCCAGTACGAGCAGTACTTC. This gives the protein CASSLAQYEQYF.

This clonotype has at least ten counts. The chain combines TRBV25-1 with TRBJ1-2; tentatively, D is TRBD1 (5 bases). The germline V gene encodes CDR1 MGHDK and CDR2 SYGVNS. Trimming left V 0 bases short and J 1 base short, with 6 bases between. CDR3 length: 14 residues. The CDR3 loop is CASSEYGGNYGYTF. The CDR3 DNA sequence: TGTGCCAGCAGTGAATACGGGGGTAACTATGGCTACACCTTC.

This clonotype was seen a handful of times. CDR3 coding DNA: TGTGCCAGCAGCTTCCCTAGCGGGGTGCGCGAGCAGTACTTC. Protein product: CASSFPSGVREQYF. The J gene is TRBJ2-7, the V gene TRBV13, with 9 bases matching TRBD2. Germline CDR1 is PRHDT and CDR2 is FYEKMQ (reference sequence). J lost 6 bases, V lost 3 bases, and 6 bases had no gene match. The length of the CDR3 is 14 residues. Full variable domain (rest looked up from reference TRBV13 and TRBJ2-7): AAGVIQSPRHLIKEKRETATLKCYPIPRHDTVYWYQQGPGQDPQFLISFYEKMQSDKGSIPDRFSAQQFSDYHSELNMSSLELGDSALYFCASSFPSGVREQYFGPGTRLTVT.

This clonotype was seen repeatedly, ten times or more. The chain joins TRBV28 to TRBJ1-5; D not certain. V gave up 3 bases and J gave up 0 bases, with 9 bases separating them. In germline, CDR1 is MDHEN, CDR2 SYDVKM. The CDR3 contains 15 residues. The CDR3: CASSLGSNSNQPQHF. CDR3 DNA: TGTGCCAGCAGTTTGGGAAGCAATAGCAATCAGCCCCAGCATTTT.

This clonotype has a count of ten or more. J is TRBJ2-5 and V is TRBV25-1; 9 positions agree with TRBD2. Germline CDR1 is MGHDK and CDR2 is SYGVNS. The CDR3 is made up of 17 amino acids. Trimming removed 2 bases from V and 3 bases from J; junction bases left unmatched: 10. The CDR3 loop reads CASSEPQRGAREETQYF. The CDR3 nucleotides are TGTGCCAGCAGTGAACCTCAGCGGGGGGCACGGGAAGAGACCCAGTACTTC.

This clonotype showed up many times. The rearrangement links TRBV5-1 to TRBJ2-4; 8 bases map to TRBD1. Unmatched junction bases numbered 3, after V lost 3 bases and J lost 7 bases. This CDR3 contains 13 residues. Germline V gene lookup returns CDR1 SGHRS and CDR2 YFSETQ. CDR3 loop: CASSSGTGNIQYF. The CDR3, as DNA: TGCGCCAGCAGCTCCGGGACAGGCAACATTCAGTACTTC.

The table lists this clonotype with many counts. The rearrangement joins TRBV7-3 to TRBJ2-2; D unresolved. The V end was cut by 0 bases, the J end by 1 base, with 6 bases between. CDR1 and CDR2 (germline): SGHTA, FQGTGA. The CDR3 runs 15 residues. DNA of the CDR3: TGTGCCAGCAGCTTAACCTCTGTGAACACCGGGGAGCTGTTTTTT. Translating gives CASSLTSVNTGELFF.

This clonotype has ten or more counts. The V call is TRBV7-2, the J call TRBJ1-6, with D tentatively TRBD1 (5 bases). CDR1 is SGHTA and CDR2 is FQGNSA in the germline V gene. The CDR3 is made up of 12 amino acids. V dropped 4 bases and J dropped 11 bases, with 9 bases sitting between them. The DNA for the CDR3 is TGTGCCAGCAGCTCACAGGATCCACCCCTCCACTTT. This encodes CASSSQDPPLHF.

This clonotype came up a few times. The V and J genes are TRBV5-4 and TRBJ1-1; maybe TRBD1 (6 bases). The length of the CDR3 is 14 residues. With 0 bases removed from V and 4 bases from J, the gap between germline ends came to 10 bases. From germline, CDR1 is SGHNT and CDR2 YYREEE (reference sequence). CDR3 sequence: CASSLDRAGTEAFF. CDR3 nucleotides: TGTGCCAGCAGCTTGGACAGGGCGGGCACTGAAGCTTTCTTT.

This clonotype was recorded at least ten times. The chain links TRBV7-9 to TRBJ1-1, with unresolved D. Germline CDR1 and CDR2: SEHNR and FQNEAQ (reference sequence). The germline V and J ends were trimmed by 3 bases and 1 base, with 6 bases remaining between them. CDR3 length: 13 residues. The CDR3 DNA is TGTGCCAGCAGCTTCCTCAGGAACACTGAAGCTTTCTTT. Protein sequence: CASSFLRNTEAFF.

This clonotype was seen a handful of times. A read error may explain this, as a much larger clone is one base away. J is TRBJ1-2 and V is TRBV19; D is undetermined. The V end lost 3 bases, the J end lost 0 bases, and 11 bases lay between the germline ends. The CDR3 runs 15 residues. Per germline, CDR1 LNHDA and CDR2 SQIVND (reference sequence). This CDR3 is CASSMAMTPNYGYTF. CDR3 coding DNA: TGTGCCAGTAGTATGGCGATGACCCCTAACTATGGCTACACCTTC. Variable domain in full (rest from reference TRBV19 and TRBJ1-2): DGGITQSPKYLFRKEGQNVTLSCEQNLNHDAMYWYRQDPGQGLRLIYYSQIVNDFQKGDIAEGYSVSREKKESFPLTVTSAQKNPTAFYLCASSMAMTPNYGYTFGSGTRLTVV.

This clonotype was counted only a few times. The chain recombines TRBV19 with TRBJ1-5; 10 bases align to TRBD1. CDR3 length: 17 amino acids. CDR1 is LNHDA, CDR2 SQIVND, per germline (reference sequence). J gave up 2 bases and V 10 bases, and 14 bases lay outside the gene matches. The CDR3 region has the DNA TGTGCCACTCGCACCGTCTCCGGGACAGGGGGCAATCAGCCCCAGCATTTT. Residues: CATRTVSGTGGNQPQHF.

Only one count was recorded for this clonotype. With a much larger clone just one base away, this may be a read error. The CDR3 does not close with the conserved phenylalanine or tryptophan, likely indicating a read error. The rearrangement uses TRBV5-1 and TRBJ1-6; TRBD1 agrees at 7 bases. CDR3 length: 14 amino acids. In germline, CDR1 is SGHRS, CDR2 YFSETQ. With 3 bases clipped from V and 10 bases from J, the junction kept 7 bases outside the gene matches. The CDR3 reads CASSYQGDRSPLHV. CDR3 DNA sequence: TGCGCCAGCAGCTACCAGGGGGATAGATCACCCCTCCACGTT.

This clonotype has a count of ten or more. The chain combines TRBV11-3 with TRBJ1-2; perhaps TRBD1 as D (6 bases). This CDR3 is 13 amino acids long. V was trimmed by 2 bases and J by 8 bases, leaving 12 bases between them. CDR1 and CDR2 from the germline V gene are SGHNT and YENEEA. The CDR3 DNA sequence: TGTGCCAGCAGCTTAAACAGGGATGGCGGCTACACCTTC. Its translation is CASSLNRDGGYTF. Variable domain in full (rest from reference TRBV11-3 and TRBJ1-2): EAGVVQSPRYKIIEKKQPVAFWCNPISGHNTLYWYLQNLGQGPELLIRYENEEAVDDSQLPKDRFSAERLKGVDSTLKIQPAELGDSAVYLCASSLNRDGGYTFGSGTRLTVV.

In this sample, this clonotype turned up many times. The chain joins TRBV19 to TRBJ1-2; tentatively, D is TRBD1 (5 bases). The V gene lost 4 bases and the J gene lost 4 bases, with 19 bases spanning the gap. CDR3 length equals 16 residues. Per germline, CDR1 LNHDA and CDR2 SQIVND (reference sequence). The CDR3: CASSRGGRGRTYGYTF. For the CDR3, the DNA is TGTGCCAGTAGTAGGGGGGGGAGAGGCCGGACCTATGGCTACACCTTC.